This passage covers 10 T cell receptor beta chains from one sample sequenced in a study of T cell changes during pregnancy in multiple sclerosis. TCRdb's table, derived via immunoSEQ multiplex PCR, lists solely in-frame clones and lacks some. The profile shows 80,000 to 95,000 clones, over 90% of them singletons. The material was peripheral blood, obtained in the second trimester of pregnancy. These receptors were collected from a female donor with multiple sclerosis, enrolled in a pregnancy study.

This chain joins TRBV19 and TRBJ1-1, with D possibly being TRBD1 (5 bases). This CDR3 region has 15 residues. With 7 bases removed from V and 1 base from J, the gap between germline ends came to 16 bases. CDR1 LNHDA and CDR2 SQIVND come from the germline V gene (reference sequence). The CDR3: CASNGAAVGNTEAFF. The DNA for the CDR3 is TGTGCCAGTAATGGGGCTGCCGTGGGGAACACTGAAGCTTTCTTT.

The chain recombines TRBV28 with TRBJ2-1, with TRBD2 matching 9 bases. The junction had 6 bases not matched to a gene; V was cut back by 1 base and J by 5 bases. Germline lookup yields CDR1 MDHEN and CDR2 SYDVKM. The CDR3 is 16 amino acids. CDR3 region: CASSLLVAGANNEQFF. The CDR3 bases are TGTGCCAGCAGTTTATTGGTAGCGGGAGCTAACAATGAGCAGTTCTTC.

The rearrangement uses TRBV5-4 and TRBJ1-2, with 11 bases that match TRBD1. The CDR3 length is 15 residues. The junction had 6 bases not matched to a gene; V was cut back by 4 bases and J by 4 bases. The V gene's germline CDR1 is SGHNT and CDR2 YYREEE (reference sequence). The CDR3 DNA sequence: TGTGCCAGCAGCCTAGGGACAGGGGGTCCCTATGGCTACACCTTC. Its translation: CASSLGTGGPYGYTF.

This chain links TRBV19 with TRBJ2-1; weak D call: TRBD1 (6 bases). The length of the CDR3 is 13 residues. The germline V gene encodes CDR1 LNHDA and CDR2 SQIVND (reference sequence). Trimming shortened V by 4 bases and J by 6 bases, and 10 bases separated the two germline ends. The CDR3: CASSTQGSNEQFF. Here the CDR3 DNA reads TGTGCCAGTAGTACACAGGGTTCCAATGAGCAGTTCTTC.

The J gene is TRBJ2-1, the V gene TRBV5-6; TRBD2 aligns across 12 bases. This CDR3 is 14 amino acids long. The trim removed 4 bases at V and 7 bases at J, leaving 3 bases unmatched. The germline CDR1 and CDR2 sequences are SGHDT and YYEEEE. This CDR3 reads CASSGLAGRNEQFF. The CDR3 nucleotides read TGTGCCAGCAGCGGACTAGCGGGAAGGAATGAGCAGTTCTTC.

The V call is TRBV9, the J call TRBJ2-2; the D is unclear. V lost 2 bases and J lost 1, with 3 bases in between. The germline V gene has CDR1 SGDLS and CDR2 YYNGEE. This CDR3 comprises 13 residues. The CDR3 region is CASSVGNTGELFF. The CDR3 nucleotides are TGTGCCAGCAGCGTCGGGAACACCGGGGAGCTGTTTTTT.

V usage is TRBV30 and J usage is TRBJ1-5; D not resolved. Trimming shortened V by 4 bases and J by 3 bases, and 7 bases separated the two germline ends. CDR1 is GTSNPN, CDR2 SVGIG, per germline (reference sequence). The CDR3 loop spans 12 amino acids. The CDR3 bases are TGTGCCTGGAACAGTTACAATCAGCCCCAGCATTTT. Amino acids: CAWNSYNQPQHF.

V is TRBV29-1 and J is TRBJ2-7, with D possibly matching TRBD1 (7 bases). Per germline, CDR1 SQVTM and CDR2 ANQGSEA. This CDR3 is built from 13 residues. The V end lost 4 bases, the J end lost 4 bases, and 14 bases lay between the germline ends. CDR3 sequence: CSVVGRGVYEQYF. The CDR3 DNA follows: TGCAGCGTTGTTGGCAGGGGGGTTTACGAGCAGTACTTC.

This chain links TRBV19 with TRBJ2-3, with 7 bases identical to TRBD1. Germline assignment: CDR1 LNHDA and CDR2 SQIVND (reference sequence). This CDR3 region has 15 residues. The ends lost 2 bases at V and 1 base at J; junction bases unmatched: 3. The chain's CDR3 is CASSIRTGGTDTQYF. In nucleotides, the CDR3 is TGTGCCAGTAGTATAAGAACAGGGGGCACAGATACGCAGTATTTT.

The J gene is TRBJ1-1, the V gene TRBV30, with D unresolved. Germline V CDR1 and CDR2: GTSNPN, SVGIG (reference sequence). The CDR3 runs to 13 residues. V lost 4 bases and J 1 base, leaving 10 bases between the germline ends. CDR3 residues: CAWNPDKNTEAFF. Written as DNA, the CDR3 is TGTGCCTGGAACCCTGACAAGAACACTGAAGCTTTCTTT.